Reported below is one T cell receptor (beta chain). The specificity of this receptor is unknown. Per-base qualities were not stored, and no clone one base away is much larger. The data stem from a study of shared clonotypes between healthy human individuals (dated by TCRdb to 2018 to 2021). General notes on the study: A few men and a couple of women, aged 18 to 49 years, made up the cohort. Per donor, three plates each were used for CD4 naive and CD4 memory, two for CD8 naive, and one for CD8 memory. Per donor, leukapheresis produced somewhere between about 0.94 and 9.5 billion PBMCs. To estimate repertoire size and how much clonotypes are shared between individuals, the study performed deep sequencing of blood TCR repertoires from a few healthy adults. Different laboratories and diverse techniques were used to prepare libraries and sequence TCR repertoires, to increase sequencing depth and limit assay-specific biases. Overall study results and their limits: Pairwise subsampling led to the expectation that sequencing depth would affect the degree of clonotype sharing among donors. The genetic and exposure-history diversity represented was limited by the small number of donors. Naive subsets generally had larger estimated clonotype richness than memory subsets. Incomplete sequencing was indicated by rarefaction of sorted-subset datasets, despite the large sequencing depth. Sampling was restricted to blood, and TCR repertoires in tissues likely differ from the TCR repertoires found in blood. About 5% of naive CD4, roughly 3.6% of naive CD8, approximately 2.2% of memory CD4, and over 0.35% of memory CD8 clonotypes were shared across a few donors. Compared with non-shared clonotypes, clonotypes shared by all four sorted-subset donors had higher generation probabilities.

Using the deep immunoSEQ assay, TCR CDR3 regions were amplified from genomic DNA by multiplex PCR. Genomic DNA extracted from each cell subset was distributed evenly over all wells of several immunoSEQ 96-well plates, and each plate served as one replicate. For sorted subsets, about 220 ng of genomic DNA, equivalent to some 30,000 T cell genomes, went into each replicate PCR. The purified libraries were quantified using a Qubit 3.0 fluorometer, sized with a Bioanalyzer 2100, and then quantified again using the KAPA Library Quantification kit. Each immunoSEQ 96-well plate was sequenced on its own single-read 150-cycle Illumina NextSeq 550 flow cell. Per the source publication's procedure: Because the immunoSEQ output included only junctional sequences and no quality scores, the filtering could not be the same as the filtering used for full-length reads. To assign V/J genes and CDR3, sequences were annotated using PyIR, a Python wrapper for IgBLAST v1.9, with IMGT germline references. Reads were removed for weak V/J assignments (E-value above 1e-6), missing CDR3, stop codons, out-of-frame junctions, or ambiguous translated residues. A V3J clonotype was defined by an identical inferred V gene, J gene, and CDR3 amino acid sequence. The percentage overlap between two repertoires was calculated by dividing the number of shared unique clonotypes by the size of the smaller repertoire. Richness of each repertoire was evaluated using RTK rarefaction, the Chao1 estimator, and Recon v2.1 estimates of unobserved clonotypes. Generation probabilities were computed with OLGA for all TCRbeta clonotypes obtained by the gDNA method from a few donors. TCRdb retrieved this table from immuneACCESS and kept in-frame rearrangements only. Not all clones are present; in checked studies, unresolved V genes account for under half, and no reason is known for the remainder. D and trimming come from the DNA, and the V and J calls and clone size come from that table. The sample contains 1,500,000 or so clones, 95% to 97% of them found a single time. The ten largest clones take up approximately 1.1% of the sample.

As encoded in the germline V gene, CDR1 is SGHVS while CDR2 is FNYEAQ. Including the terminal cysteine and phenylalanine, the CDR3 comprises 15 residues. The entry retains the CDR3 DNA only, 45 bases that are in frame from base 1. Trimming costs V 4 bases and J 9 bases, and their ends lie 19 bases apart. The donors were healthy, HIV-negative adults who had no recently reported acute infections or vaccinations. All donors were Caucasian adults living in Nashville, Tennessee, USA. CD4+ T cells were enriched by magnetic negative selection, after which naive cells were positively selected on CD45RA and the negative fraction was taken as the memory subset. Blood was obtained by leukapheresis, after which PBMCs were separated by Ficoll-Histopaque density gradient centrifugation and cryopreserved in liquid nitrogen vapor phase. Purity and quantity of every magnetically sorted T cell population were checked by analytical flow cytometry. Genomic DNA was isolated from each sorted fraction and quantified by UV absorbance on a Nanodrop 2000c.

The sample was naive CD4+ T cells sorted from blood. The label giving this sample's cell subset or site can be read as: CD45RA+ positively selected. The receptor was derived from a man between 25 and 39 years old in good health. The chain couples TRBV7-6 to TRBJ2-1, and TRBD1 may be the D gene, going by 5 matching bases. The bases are TGTGCCAGCAGCTCCTTCGGACAAAAGAACGGTGAGCAGTTCTTC. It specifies CASSSFGQKNGEQFF. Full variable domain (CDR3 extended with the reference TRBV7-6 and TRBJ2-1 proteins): GAGVSQSPRYKVTKRGQDVALRCDPISGHVSLYWYRQALGQGPEFLTYFNYEAQQDKSGLPNDRFSAERPEGSISTLTIQRTEQRDSAMYRCASSSFGQKNGEQFFGPGTRLTVL.